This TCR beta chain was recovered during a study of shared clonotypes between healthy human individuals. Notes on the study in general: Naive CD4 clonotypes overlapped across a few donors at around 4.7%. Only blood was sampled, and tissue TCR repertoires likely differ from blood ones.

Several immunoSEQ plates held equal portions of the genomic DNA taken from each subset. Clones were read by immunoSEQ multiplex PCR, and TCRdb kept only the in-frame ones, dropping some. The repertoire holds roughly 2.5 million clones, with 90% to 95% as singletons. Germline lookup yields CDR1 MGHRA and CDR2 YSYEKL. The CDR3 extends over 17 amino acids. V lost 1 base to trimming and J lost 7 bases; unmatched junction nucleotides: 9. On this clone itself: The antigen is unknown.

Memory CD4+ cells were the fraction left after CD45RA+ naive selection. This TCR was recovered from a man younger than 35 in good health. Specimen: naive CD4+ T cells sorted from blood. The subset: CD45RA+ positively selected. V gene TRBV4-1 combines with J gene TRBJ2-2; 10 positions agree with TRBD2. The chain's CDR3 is CASSQGLAGARFGELFF. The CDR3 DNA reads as TGCGCCAGCAGCCAAGGACTAGCGGGCGCCAGATTCGGGGAGCTGTTTTTT.